Below, 8 T cell receptor beta chains from the same sample are listed, as sequenced in a study of Ad26.COV2.S vaccination and SARS-CoV-2 variants. TCRdb keeps only in-frame clones here, not all; method: immunoSEQ multiplex PCR. The sample lists a few hundred thousand clones; approximately 90% were seen once. Regarding treatment: around 19 received Ad26.COV2.S at low or high dose, single or two shots; a few received placebo; per-sample allocation not given. Sampling occurred on day 63 after the first vaccine or placebo injection. The sample was peripheral blood, taken in a trial of Ad26.COV2.S vaccine versus placebo. Source of these receptors: a person between 18 and 59 years old who received the Ad26.COV2.S COVID-19 vaccine or a placebo.

The chain is built from TRBV7-9 and TRBJ2-7; TRBD1 is a possible D gene (6 bases). V dropped 5 bases and J dropped 4 bases, with 24 bases sitting between them. Germline values: CDR1 SEHNR, CDR2 FQNEAQ (reference sequence). The CDR3 sequence is 17 residues long. CDR3 DNA: TGTGCCAGCAGCCTTCCCACAAACAGGGAAGCCGTTTACGAGCAGTACTTC. It codes for CASSLPTNREAVYEQYF.

This clone was counted only a few times. The rearrangement links TRBV19 to TRBJ2-7; 11 bases fit TRBD1. CDR3 length: 14 amino acids. From germline, CDR1 is LNHDA and CDR2 SQIVND (reference sequence). V was pared by 8 bases and J by 2 bases, with 5 bases of the junction left unmatched. The chain's CDR3 is CASGTGQGAYEQYF. The CDR3 bases are TGTGCCAGTGGTACGGGACAGGGGGCCTACGAGCAGTACTTC. The entire variable domain, with the rest obtained from reference TRBV19 and TRBJ2-7, is as follows: DGGITQSPKYLFRKEGQNVTLSCEQNLNHDAMYWYRQDPGQGLRLIYYSQIVNDFQKGDIAEGYSVSREKKESFPLTVTSAQKNPTAFYLCASGTGQGAYEQYFGPGTRLTVT.

The genes are TRBV4-2 and TRBJ1-1; D may be TRBD1 (5 bases). V was shortened by 4 bases and J by 6 bases, with 12 bases between the two germline ends. CDR1 and CDR2 from the germline V gene are LGHNA and YNFKEQ. This CDR3 is built from 13 residues. The CDR3 DNA reads TGTGCCAGCAGCCTGCCGGGACCGCCTGAAGCTTTCTTT. As protein: CASSLPGPPEAFF.

Details on this clone: Other DNA sequences of this sample code for an identical CDR3. Here the CDR3 DNA reads TGCGCCAGCAGCCAAGTCGTTGGTGAAAAACTGTTTTTT. Translating it yields CASSQVVGEKLFF. The V and J genes are TRBV4-3 and TRBJ1-4, with D uncertain. Trimming took off 1 base at V and 7 bases at J, with 7 bases between the two ends. The germline V gene encodes CDR1 LGHNA and CDR2 YSLEER. The CDR3 consists of 13 residues.

This rearrangement joins TRBV19 to TRBJ1-5; D is unresolved. Trimming pared 7 bases from V and 4 bases from J, leaving 14 bases between. The CDR3 runs 14 residues. Germline V gene lookup returns CDR1 LNHDA and CDR2 SQIVND (reference sequence). CDR3 region: CASTTPGINQPQHF. The CDR3 DNA follows: TGTGCCAGTACCACCCCGGGCATAAATCAGCCCCAGCATTTT.

The chain is built from TRBV15 and TRBJ2-5, with 8 positions matching TRBD2. The CDR3 extends over 16 amino acids. Germline V gene lookup returns CDR1 LNHNV and CDR2 YYDKDF (reference sequence). The trim removed 1 base at V and 2 bases at J, leaving 6 bases unmatched. DNA for the CDR3: TGTGCCACCAGCAGAGGGGTGGGCGGGGGGCAAGAGACCCAGTACTTC. Translated, it gives CATSRGVGGGQETQYF.

The chain recombines TRBV5-1 with TRBJ1-1; D perhaps matches TRBD1 (6 bases). Germline-derived CDR1 and CDR2 are SGHRS and YFSETQ. The CDR3 runs to 13 residues. Trimming pared 8 bases from V and 3 bases from J, leaving 14 bases between. The DNA of the CDR3 is TGCGCCAGTCAGCCGGACAGCCACACTGAAGCTTTCTTT. This encodes CASQPDSHTEAFF.

This clone showed up just once. The V call is TRBV27, the J call TRBJ1-5; D ambiguous. Per germline, CDR1 MNHEY and CDR2 SMNVEV (reference sequence). The CDR3 is 14 residues long. V was trimmed by 3 bases and J by 4 bases, leaving 10 bases between them. The CDR3: CASSFWPGNQPQHF. CDR3 DNA: TGTGCCAGCAGTTTCTGGCCTGGGAATCAGCCCCAGCATTTT.